These 12 T cell receptor beta chains were sequenced from one sample in a study of blood T cells in healthy people across ages. Primers used in a second PCR of about 6 to 11 cycles were a sample-barcoded 5' primer and a J-beta primer mix. MiXCR, applied by TCRdb to the 5' RACE reads, yields one record per CDR3 protein. The profile shows 1.5 million to 2 million distinct CDR3 sequences, roughly two fifths of them singletons. Source material: blood. The receptors shown here come from a human donor in good health.

Note on this clonotype: A read error may be the cause here, since a much bigger clone is one base away. The V and J genes are TRBV9 and TRBJ1-4; 7 bases fit TRBD1. The CDR3 is made up of 15 amino acids. In germline, CDR1 is SGDLS, CDR2 YYNGEE. The DNA of the CDR3 is TGTGCCAGCGGCGTAGCGACAGGGAATAATGAAAAACTGTTTTTT. It specifies CASGVATGNNEKLFF. The variable domain in full, with the rest retrieved from reference TRBV9 and TRBJ1-4, is DSGVTQTPKHLITATGQRVTLRCSPRSGDLSVYWYQQSLDQGLQFLIQYYNGEERAKGNILERFSAQQFPDLHSELNLSSLELGDSALYFCASGVATGNNEKLFFGSGTQLSVL.

The V and J genes are TRBV12-3 or TRBV12-4 and TRBJ1-5; 8 bases are a match to TRBD1. This CDR3 spans 14 amino acids. J gave up 6 bases and V 6 bases, and 7 bases lay outside the gene matches. Here the CDR3 DNA reads TGTGCCAGCAGCTTGACAGGGGAGGGTCAGCCCCAGCATTTT. Amino acids: CASSLTGEGQPQHF.

The chain combines TRBV12-3 or TRBV12-4 with TRBJ2-1; D gene uncertain. The CDR3 has 11 residues. Trimming took 4 bases from V and 13 from J, leaving 11 bases between them. The CDR3 sequence: CASSSLKGQFF. CDR3 DNA sequence: TGTGCCAGCAGTTCACTTAAAGGACAGTTCTTC.

As to this clonotype: Possible read error: a much larger clone is one base away. The J gene is TRBJ2-3, the V gene TRBV25-1; the D is unclear. The CDR3 spans 12 residues. Germline CDR1 reads MGHDK; CDR2 reads SYGVNS. The DNA of the CDR3 is TGTGCCAGCAGTTACAGAATAGATGCGCAGTATTTT. This translates into CASSYRIDAQYF.

This clonotype was observed a handful of times. This chain joins TRBV4-1 and TRBJ2-7; D unresolved. This CDR3 contains 15 residues. Germline-derived CDR1 and CDR2 are MGHRA and YSYEKL. V was shortened by 1 base and J by 4 bases, with 14 bases between the two germline ends. CDR3 nucleotides: TGCGCCAGCAGCCAAGCCGCCTTCTCACCTTACGAGCAGTACTTC. Translated, it gives CASSQAAFSPYEQYF.

V usage is TRBV5-1 and J usage is TRBJ2-7; D not certain. The CDR3 spans 15 residues. Germline V gives CDR1 SGHRS, CDR2 YFSETQ. V dropped 1 base and J dropped 5 bases, with 16 bases sitting between them. CDR3 residues: CASSLFQSSTHEQYF. CDR3 nucleotide sequence: TGCGCCAGCAGCTTGTTCCAGTCGAGTACCCACGAGCAGTACTTC.

J is TRBJ1-2 and V is TRBV12-3 or TRBV12-4; 9 positions match TRBD1. The CDR3 length is 16 residues. The V and J ends lost 6 bases and 6 bases, in that order; junction bases with no gene match: 14. DNA of the CDR3: TGTGCCAGCAGCTTACCGGTAACAGGGGGCGCGGATGGCTACACCTTC. As protein: CASSLPVTGGADGYTF.

V usage is TRBV27 and J usage is TRBJ2-1; TRBD2 matches at 7 bases. V trimming: 5 bases; J trimming: 7 bases; junction bases outside the gene matches: 5. The length of the CDR3 is 13 residues. CDR1 and CDR2 (germline): MNHEY, SMNVEV (reference sequence). CDR3 amino acids: CASSGGVRNEQFF. In DNA form, the CDR3 reads TGTGCCAGCAGTGGGGGGGTTCGGAATGAGCAGTTCTTC.

The chain joins TRBV27 to TRBJ2-1; maybe TRBD2 (6 bases). V shed 5 bases and J shed 6 bases, with 14 bases lying between them. In germline, CDR1 is MNHEY, CDR2 SMNVEV (reference sequence). CDR3 length equals 14 residues. DNA of the CDR3: TGTGCCAGCAGTCCCGGGACTCCACTCAATGAGCAGTTCTTC. It encodes CASSPGTPLNEQFF.

This clonotype has a single count. The chain carries TRBV7-2 and TRBJ2-1; the match to TRBD1 covers 7 bases. There are 15 residues in the CDR3. Germline V gene data show CDR1 as SGHTA and CDR2 as FQGNSA. V shed 1 base and J 13 bases; nucleotides not matched to a gene: 13. The CDR3 loop reads CASSLGQGVNNIQFF. CDR3 DNA sequence: TGTGCCAGCAGCTTAGGACAGGGCGTAAATAACATTCAGTTCTTC.

V gene TRBV6-2 or TRBV6-3 combines with J gene TRBJ2-7; no definite D call. The CDR3 sequence is 12 residues long. V was trimmed by 2 bases and J by 3 bases, leaving 5 bases between them. The germline gives CDR1 MNHEY, CDR2 SVGEGT. The CDR3 DNA reads TGTGCCAGCAGTTACGCCTTCTACGAGCAGTACTTC. Translating gives CASSYAFYEQYF.

V and J are TRBV5-1 and TRBJ1-1, with D hard to call. V shed 0 bases and J shed 5 bases, with 14 bases lying between them. Germline CDR1 is SGHRS and CDR2 is YFSETQ. There are 15 residues in the CDR3. The CDR3 loop is CASSLALVSVTEAFF. The CDR3 DNA sequence: TGCGCCAGCAGCTTGGCCCTGGTGAGTGTTACTGAAGCTTTCTTT.